This T cell receptor (beta chain) comes out of a study of T cells after yellow fever vaccination. V shed 0 bases and J shed 8 bases, with 12 bases lying between them. CDR3 length: 15 amino acids. CDR1 and CDR2 (germline): SGHNT, YYREEE (reference sequence). Study observations and caveats: Post-booster samples contained most primary-vaccination clones (around 95% CD4, about 90% CD8). It was a weaker secondary response, yet one that peaked faster, at day 5 versus 15.

As concerns this clonotype: The antigen remains unidentified.

5'RACE template switching generated TCR cDNA, adding a universal primer site and UMIs. TCRdb reprocessed the 5' RACE reads via MiXCR and lists one record per CDR3 protein. The sample carries 310,000 or so distinct CDR3 sequences, around 4% recorded once. Specimen: PBMCs, collected on the day of the yellow fever booster vaccination. The chain recombines TRBV5-4 with TRBJ1-6; D is ambiguous. This TCR came from a young man who received the YFV17D yellow fever vaccine. CDR3 sequence reads: CASSLDPQEYSPLHF. The DNA of the CDR3 is TGTGCCAGCAGCTTGGATCCCCAGGAATATTCACCCCTCCACTTT. Filled out from reference TRBV5-4 and TRBJ1-6, the complete variable domain reads ETGVTQSPTHLIKTRGQQVTLRCSSQSGHNTVSWYQQALGQGPQFIFQYYREEENGRGNFPPRFSGLQFPNYSSELNVNALELDDSALYLCASSLDPQEYSPLHFGNGTRLTVT.